The present TCR beta chain was sequenced within a study of shared clonotypes between healthy human individuals. Study in general: A couple of women and a few men aged 18 to 49 served as donors.

Assay execution took place at the deep level. Sequencing was performed with immunoSEQ multiplex PCR; in TCRdb, only in-frame clones are kept and a portion is missing. The sample includes about 120,000 clones, about 70% of them seen just once. From germline, CDR1 is SGHNT and CDR2 YENEEA. The CDR3 covers 16 residues. Trimming cost V 1 base and J 0 bases; bases outside gene matches: 3. Combining CD45RO+ cells with CCR7-negative CD45RA+ TemRA cells gave CD8 memory. Input material: memory CD8+ T cells sorted from blood. Subset defined: CD45RO+ cells pooled with CCR7-negative TemRA cells. The chain employs TRBV11-3 and TRBJ2-3, with 8 bases identical to TRBD2. The source of this sequence is a woman in her 30s in good health. CDR3 nucleotide sequence: TGTGCCAGCAGCTTAGGAGAGCGGGAGAGCACAGATACGCAGTATTTT. Translating it yields CASSLGERESTDTQYF.